The 14 T cell receptor beta chains below all came from one sample that was sequenced in a study of cytomegalovirus exposure and HLA in healthy donors. Amplification used 60 Vbeta primers and 13 Jbeta primers. Only in-frame clones appear in the TCRdb table, and some are missing; sequencing was by immunoSEQ multiplex PCR. The table records 150,000 to 200,000 clones, approximately 81% of them present only once. Sequences were obtained from PBMCs. The receptors stem from a male donor in good health and CMV-seronegative.

The chain recombines TRBV6-6 with TRBJ2-7; TRBD1 might be the D (6 bases). Germline V gene data show CDR1 as MNHNY and CDR2 as SVGAGI (reference sequence). V was clipped by 2 bases and J by 2 bases, with 7 bases between them. The CDR3 loop spans 13 amino acids. The CDR3: CASSYGGTYEQYF. The CDR3 DNA reads as TGTGCCAGCAGTTACGGGGGCACCTACGAGCAGTACTTC.

The chain employs TRBV4-3 and TRBJ2-7; 7 bases line up with TRBD1. The germline CDR1 and CDR2 sequences are LGHNA and YSLEER. The CDR3 runs 15 residues. The junction had 11 bases not matched to a gene; V was cut back by 3 bases and J by 6 bases. The CDR3 bases are TGCGCCAGCAGCCACACCCGGGACAGAGGAGTCGAGCAGTACTTC. It translates to CASSHTRDRGVEQYF.

V and J are TRBV11-3 and TRBJ2-1, with D perhaps matching TRBD1 (6 bases). Trimming removed 5 bases at V and 5 bases at J, with 13 bases between. Germline CDR1 SGHNT, CDR2 YENEEA. This CDR3 comprises 14 residues. The CDR3, as DNA: TGTGCCAGCAGCCTATACAACAGGGACAATGAGCAGTTCTTC. This gives the protein CASSLYNRDNEQFF.

This chain joins TRBV9 and TRBJ2-7, with TRBD2 matching over 7 bases. V was pared by 3 bases and J by 5 bases, with 2 bases of the junction left unmatched. The CDR3 sequence is 12 residues long. Germline CDR1 SGDLS, CDR2 YYNGEE. The CDR3 loop reads CASSARGDEQYF. CDR3 nucleotide sequence: TGTGCCAGCAGCGCACGGGGGGACGAGCAGTACTTC.

The chain joins TRBV6-1 to TRBJ1-1; maybe TRBD1 (6 bases). This CDR3 has 16 residues. The ends were cut back, 3 bases at V and 4 bases at J, with 18 bases in the middle. Germline values: CDR1 MNHNS, CDR2 SASEGT. This chain's CDR3 is CASSDQGNLVGTEAFF. The CDR3 nucleotides are TGTGCCAGCAGTGATCAGGGGAACCTTGTTGGCACTGAAGCTTTCTTT.

The gene calls are TRBV19 and TRBJ2-7, with 16 bases aligning to TRBD2. There are 17 residues in the CDR3. The V segment lost 5 bases and the J segment 3 bases; nucleotides outside the gene matches: 7. Germline V lookup: CDR1 LNHDA, CDR2 SQIVND (reference sequence). The DNA of the CDR3 is TGTGCCAGTAGTGCGGGACTAGCGGGAGGGCCGTTCTACGAGCAGTACTTC. The encoded protein is CASSAGLAGGPFYEQYF.

The chain uses TRBV7-3 and TRBJ2-2, with TRBD2 as a possible D gene (5 bases). Germline V CDR1 and CDR2: SGHTA, FQGTGA. V was shortened by 1 base and J by 7 bases, with 7 bases between the two germline ends. The CDR3 extends over 13 amino acids. CDR3 sequence (DNA): TGTGCCAGCAGCTTAAGAGCGGTCGGGGAGCTGTTTTTT. It specifies CASSLRAVGELFF. The full variable domain, in which reference TRBV7-3 and TRBJ2-2 provide the parts outside the CDR3, is GAGVSQTPSNKVTEKGKYVELRCDPISGHTALYWYRQSLGQGPEFLIYFQGTGAADDSGLPNDRFFAVRPEGSVSTLKIQRTERGDSAVYLCASSLRAVGELFFGEGSRLTVL.

J is TRBJ2-1 and V is TRBV5-3, with D tentatively TRBD2 (5 bases). TRBV5-3 is designated an ORF whose function remains uncertain. V lost 0 bases, J lost 5 bases, and 15 bases lay in between. This CDR3 region has 16 residues. The CDR3 DNA reads TGTGCCAGAAGCTTGGCCGGGAAGGAGAAGAACAATGAGCAGTTCTTC. Translated, it gives CARSLAGKEKNNEQFF.

This clone showed up just once. The chain recombines TRBV2 with TRBJ2-7, with 10 bases that match TRBD1. CDR3 length: 15 amino acids. V dropped 4 bases and J dropped 3; count of bases not matched to a gene: 6. CDR1 SNHLY and CDR2 FYNNEI come from the germline V gene. CDR3 nucleotides: TGTGCCAGCAGTGGGCCGGGACAGGGGAGCTACGAGCAGTACTTC. This sequence encodes CASSGPGQGSYEQYF.

The gene calls are TRBV4-2 and TRBJ2-7; D is possibly TRBD2 (5 bases). The germline V gene has CDR1 LGHNA and CDR2 YNFKEQ. The CDR3 loop spans 14 amino acids. V lost 0 bases and J lost 5, with 11 bases in between. CDR3 bases: TGTGCCAGCAGCCAAGATAGGAGGACCAACGAGCAGTACTTC. Its translation: CASSQDRRTNEQYF.

In this sample, this clone turned up once. CDR3 sequence: CASRGPGMSGELFF. The CDR3 bases are TGTGCCAGCCGAGGGCCCGGGATGAGCGGGGAGCTGTTTTTT. This chain uses TRBV7-8 with TRBJ2-2; D possibly corresponds to TRBD2 (5 bases). Per the germline V gene, CDR1 is SGHVS and CDR2 is FQNEAQ. The CDR3 extends over 14 amino acids. V was trimmed by 8 bases and J by 7 bases, leaving 17 bases between them.

J is TRBJ1-6 and V is TRBV7-9; 12 bases line up with TRBD1. The CDR3 extends over 14 amino acids. The trim removed 3 bases at V and 10 bases at J, leaving 1 base unmatched. Germline values: CDR1 SEHNR, CDR2 FQNEAQ (reference sequence). The CDR3 loop reads CASSLGTGGSPLHF. CDR3 DNA: TGTGCCAGCAGCTTGGGGACAGGGGGCTCACCCCTCCACTTT.

The rearrangement joins TRBV7-6 to TRBJ1-1, with D perhaps matching TRBD1 (6 bases). This CDR3 region has 15 residues. Trimming took off 1 base at V and 1 base at J, with 10 bases between the two ends. The germline V gene encodes CDR1 SGHVS and CDR2 FNYEAQ. CDR3 nucleotides: TGTGCCAGCAGCTTAGTGGTGGACAGGAACACTGAAGCTTTCTTT. This codes for CASSLVVDRNTEAFF.

This chain uses TRBV27 with TRBJ2-1, with a weak D call TRBD2 (6 bases). Per the germline V gene, CDR1 is MNHEY and CDR2 is SMNVEV (reference sequence). Trimming cost V 8 bases and J 2 bases, with 10 bases left between them. This CDR3 has 13 residues. CDR3 nucleotides: TGTGCCAGCCGAGGAGGGGCCTACAATGAGCAGTTCTTC. This gives the protein CASRGGAYNEQFF.